Below, 26 T cell receptor beta chains from the same sample are listed, as sequenced in a study of beta chain features in type 1 diabetes. Sequenced material consisted of expressed TCRB transcripts (all of the isolated RNA was reverse transcribed). The method was immunoSEQ multiplex PCR; TCRdb's version includes in-frame clones alone and lacks a portion of them. This table has over 300,000 clones, roughly 8% appearing once. Material for sequencing was central memory CD4+ T cells from blood. All receptors derive from a woman aged 18-29 years in good health.

The CDR3 region is CASSSSGLATRNEQFF. The CDR3 DNA reads as TGTGCCAGCAGCTCCTCGGGACTAGCGACAAGAAATGAGCAGTTCTTC. This rearrangement joins TRBV4-2 to TRBJ2-1; 10 nucleotides match TRBD2. Trimming cost V 5 bases and J 7 bases; bases outside gene matches: 11. CDR1 is LGHNA, CDR2 YNFKEQ, per germline. The length of the CDR3 is 16 residues.

This clone was seen only a few times. J is TRBJ2-5 and V is TRBV2; D is ambiguous. Gene TRBJ2-7 matches the end of the DNA better, so the J call may be wrong. The CDR3 spans 12 residues. The germline V gene has CDR1 SNHLY and CDR2 FYNNEI. The CDR3 protein is CASSDHSYEQYF. The CDR3, as DNA: TGTGCCAGCAGTGATCACTCCTACGAGCAGTACTTC.

Only a few counts were recorded for this clone. This chain joins TRBV9 and TRBJ2-6; no reliable D call. Germline CDR1 reads SGDLS; CDR2 reads YYNGEE. V was trimmed by 7 bases and J by 0 bases, leaving 23 bases between them. The CDR3 extends over 19 amino acids. The CDR3 here is CASSKLGEVANSGANVLTF. In DNA form, the CDR3 reads TGTGCCAGCTCTAAACTCGGAGAAGTCGCAAACTCTGGGGCCAACGTCCTGACTTTC.

This clone occurred a few times. The chain links TRBV11-2 to TRBJ1-2, with D possibly matching TRBD1 (6 bases). Trimming pared 1 base from V and 7 bases from J, leaving 10 bases between. The germline gives CDR1 SGHAT, CDR2 FQNNGV. CDR3 length: 13 residues. DNA of the CDR3: TGTGCCAGCAGCTTAGCAGGGGACATTGGCTACACCTTC. Translated, it gives CASSLAGDIGYTF.

Turning to this clone: The sample holds other DNA sequences that translate to the same CDR3. The chain employs TRBV20-1 and TRBJ1-3; D is unclear. The CDR3 covers 11 residues. V lost 1 base, J lost 4 bases, and 2 bases lay in between. Germline-derived CDR1 and CDR2 are DFQATT and SNEGSKA (reference sequence). CDR3 residues: CSARGGNTIYF. CDR3 coding DNA: TGCAGTGCTAGAGGAGGAAACACCATATATTTT.

As regards this clone: The identical CDR3 is also encoded by other nucleotide sequences in the sample. The V and J genes are TRBV29-1 and TRBJ2-3, with D perhaps matching TRBD1 or TRBD2 (5 bases each). This CDR3 is built from 12 residues. CDR1 SQVTM and CDR2 ANQGSEA come from the germline V gene. The V end was cut by 4 bases, the J end by 3 bases, with 8 bases between. CDR3 DNA: TGCAGCGTTGGGGGGTATACAGATACGCAGTATTTT. The encoded protein is CSVGGYTDTQYF.

This clone was picked up a small number of times. This chain uses TRBV28 with TRBJ2-3; TRBD2 might be the D (6 bases). The length of the CDR3 is 15 residues. Germline V gives CDR1 MDHEN, CDR2 SYDVKM. V lost 3 bases and J lost 3, with 13 bases in between. The CDR3 here is CASSLGDWYTDTQYF. CDR3 coding DNA: TGTGCCAGCAGTTTGGGGGACTGGTATACAGATACGCAGTATTTT.

The chain joins TRBV11-2 to TRBJ2-1, with D possibly being TRBD1 or TRBD2 (6 bases each). Per the germline V gene, CDR1 is SGHAT and CDR2 is FQNNGV. The CDR3 consists of 13 residues. Trimming pared 4 bases from V and 7 bases from J, leaving 11 bases between. The CDR3: CASSSLGGNEQFF. The CDR3 DNA sequence: TGTGCCAGCAGCTCGCTAGGGGGGAATGAGCAGTTCTTC.

V usage is TRBV18 and J usage is TRBJ1-2, with D hard to call. The V and J ends lost 4 bases and 6 bases respectively, with 12 bases between them. The germline V gene has CDR1 KGHSH and CDR2 LQKENI. The CDR3 is made up of 13 amino acids. DNA for the CDR3: TGTGCCAGCTCACGTACCCGGGAGGATGGCTACACCTTC. This sequence encodes CASSRTREDGYTF.

This clone was detected only a few times. This chain uses TRBV28 with TRBJ2-7; D not resolved. Germline CDR1 is MDHEN and CDR2 is SYDVKM. V was clipped by 3 bases and J by 0 bases, with 12 bases between them. This CDR3 spans 15 amino acids. The CDR3 protein is CASSLAATSSYEQYF. In DNA, the CDR3 is TGTGCCAGCAGTTTGGCGGCCACCAGCTCCTACGAGCAGTACTTC. Full variable domain (missing parts from reference TRBV28 and TRBJ2-7): DVKVTQSSRYLVKRTGEKVFLECVQDMDHENMFWYRQDPGLGLRLIYFSYDVKMKEKGDIPEGYSVSREKKERFSLILESASTNQTSMYLCASSLAATSSYEQYFGPGTRLTVT.

In its sample, this clone was seen many times. The V gene is TRBV5-1, the J gene TRBJ1-1, with D tentatively TRBD1 (6 bases). CDR3 size: 13 residues. The germline V and J ends were trimmed by 7 bases and 0 bases, with 10 bases remaining between them. Germline-derived CDR1 and CDR2 are SGHRS and YFSETQ. DNA for the CDR3: TGCGCCAGCTCGACAGGAGTGAACACTGAAGCTTTCTTT. It codes for CASSTGVNTEAFF.

This clone was counted many times. The chain uses TRBV19 and TRBJ2-1; possibly TRBD2 for D (7 bases). CDR1 and CDR2 (germline): LNHDA, SQIVND (reference sequence). This CDR3 has 14 residues. The V and J ends lost 9 bases and 4 bases respectively, with 16 bases between them. The CDR3 bases are TGTGCCAGAAGGGGGACTACTGGATACAATGAGCAGTTCTTC. It yields the protein CARRGTTGYNEQFF.

In its sample, this clone was seen a few times. This rearrangement joins TRBV4-1 to TRBJ2-1, with 11 positions matching TRBD2. The CDR3 is 14 amino acids. Germline assignment: CDR1 MGHRA and CDR2 YSYEKL. Germline trimming cut 1 base from V and 11 bases from J; bases unmatched to any gene: 4. CDR3 loop: CASSQGGTSGKQFF. The CDR3 nucleotides are TGCGCCAGCAGCCAAGGTGGGACTAGCGGCAAGCAGTTCTTC.

The chain combines TRBV2 with TRBJ2-3; D gene ambiguous. Germline loops: CDR1 SNHLY, CDR2 FYNNEI. The CDR3 totals 11 residues. The V end was cut by 8 bases, the J end by 6 bases, with 9 bases between. The CDR3 protein is CASGYLDTQYF. The CDR3 region has the DNA TGTGCCAGCGGGTACCTGGATACGCAGTATTTT.

CDR3 region: CASSLRTGYGANVLTF. As DNA, the CDR3 is TGTGCCAGCAGCTTGCGGACAGGTTACGGGGCCAACGTCCTGACTTTC. This chain joins TRBV7-2 and TRBJ2-6; 7 bases match TRBD1. The CDR3 length is 16 residues. V shed 3 bases, J shed 4 bases, and the junction held 6 bases outside the gene matches. Germline CDR1 SGHTA, CDR2 FQGNSA.

In its sample, this clone was seen a few times. This chain joins TRBV5-1 and TRBJ2-7; a possible D gene is TRBD2 (6 bases). This CDR3 has 15 residues. CDR1 and CDR2 from the germline V gene are SGHRS and YFSETQ. Trimming shortened V by 0 bases and J by 6 bases, and 16 bases separated the two germline ends. The CDR3 region is CASSLGAAGTGEQYF. The CDR3 coding sequence is TGCGCCAGCAGCTTGGGGGCCGCGGGGACGGGCGAGCAGTACTTC.

This clone was found many times. The chain is built from TRBV19 and TRBJ2-5; tentative D call: TRBD1 (5 bases). The CDR3 runs to 15 residues. Between the trimmed V and J ends, which lost 2 bases and 4 bases, there was a span of 14 bases. The germline V gene encodes CDR1 LNHDA and CDR2 SQIVND (reference sequence). Here the CDR3 reads CASSIIGQGGETQYF. CDR3 coding DNA: TGTGCCAGTAGTATAATTGGGCAGGGTGGAGAGACCCAGTACTTC.

The genes are TRBV9 and TRBJ2-6, with TRBD2 matching over 7 bases. Germline V gives CDR1 SGDLS, CDR2 YYNGEE. The J segment lost 2 bases and the V segment lost 2 bases, leaving 1 base of the junction unmatched. The CDR3 is made up of 15 amino acids. The CDR3 sequence: CASSVRGAGANVLTF. DNA of the CDR3: TGTGCCAGCAGCGTCCGGGGGGCTGGGGCCAACGTCCTGACTTTC.

In this sample, this clone turned up a few times. The rearrangement uses TRBV6-6 and TRBJ2-1; D possibly corresponds to TRBD2 (6 bases). The CDR3 length is 15 residues. Trimming took off 5 bases at V and 4 bases at J, with 15 bases between the two ends. In germline, CDR1 is MNHNY, CDR2 SVGAGI (reference sequence). The CDR3 sequence: CASSNPYREYNEQFF. The CDR3 bases are TGTGCCAGCAGTAACCCCTACCGGGAGTACAATGAGCAGTTCTTC.

In this sample, this clone turned up a few times. This chain joins TRBV18 and TRBJ2-5; D remains unclear. V lost 1 base, J lost 1 base, and 10 bases lay in between. This CDR3 spans 15 amino acids. CDR1 is KGHSH, CDR2 LQKENI, per germline. The CDR3: CASSPLGQSQETQYF. Written as DNA, the CDR3 is TGTGCCAGCTCACCACTCGGGCAGAGCCAAGAGACCCAGTACTTC. The variable domain in full, completed from reference TRBV18 and TRBJ2-5, reads NAGVMQNPRHLVRRRGQEARLRCSPMKGHSHVYWYRQLPEEGLKFMVYLQKENIIDESGMPKERFSAEFPKEGPSILRIQQVVRGDSAAYFCASSPLGQSQETQYFGPGTRLLVL.

This clone was observed a handful of times. The chain couples TRBV7-9 to TRBJ2-3; 9 bases align to TRBD1. With 5 bases clipped from V and 6 bases from J, the junction kept 6 bases outside the gene matches. There are 14 residues in the CDR3. Germline V CDR1 and CDR2: SEHNR, FQNEAQ (reference sequence). The CDR3 sequence: CASSPGTGFDTQYF. The CDR3 bases are TGTGCCAGCAGCCCCGGGACAGGGTTTGATACGCAGTATTTT.

In its sample, this clone was seen a few times. Other DNA sequences in this specimen translate into the identical CDR3. The chain links TRBV5-1 to TRBJ1-2; D is unclear. Germline-derived CDR1 and CDR2 are SGHRS and YFSETQ. Trimming cost V 0 bases and J 2 bases, with 5 bases left between them. This CDR3 is built from 13 residues. The CDR3 reads CASSLGQNYGYTF. The CDR3 DNA reads as TGCGCCAGCAGCTTGGGACAAAACTATGGCTACACCTTC.

This clone has only a few counts. The chain couples TRBV18 to TRBJ2-3; D unclear. Trimming shortened V by 3 bases and J by 6 bases, and 7 bases separated the two germline ends. Germline V gene sequence: CDR1 KGHSH, CDR2 LQKENI. The CDR3 totals 12 residues. CDR3 in DNA: TGTGCCAGCTCACCTTCGGGCGATACGCAGTATTTT. Its protein is CASSPSGDTQYF.

There are a few counts of this clone. The V call is TRBV29-1, the J call TRBJ1-1, with a possible D match to TRBD1 (5 bases). The CDR3 extends over 13 amino acids. The V end was cut by 6 bases, the J end by 0 bases, with 11 bases between. Germline V lookup: CDR1 SQVTM, CDR2 ANQGSEA. Here the CDR3 DNA reads TGCAGCGTGCAAGGACACCTGAACACTGAAGCTTTCTTT. Translating it yields CSVQGHLNTEAFF.

This clone has only a few counts. V is TRBV2 and J is TRBJ1-1; no definite D call. There are 11 residues in the CDR3. Germline CDR1 reads SNHLY; CDR2 reads FYNNEI. Deletions cut 5 bases from V and 9 bases from J, with 10 bases between. DNA of the CDR3: TGTGCCAGCAGTTTAGAAACACAAGCTTTCTTT. Residues: CASSLETQAFF.

This clone has just a few counts. V gene TRBV6-6 combines with J gene TRBJ2-1; 9 nucleotides match TRBD2. The V segment lost 2 bases and the J segment 6 bases; nucleotides outside the gene matches: 2. Germline CDR1 reads MNHNY; CDR2 reads SVGAGI (reference sequence). This CDR3 has 14 amino acids. CDR3 nucleotide sequence: TGTGCCAGCAGTTACGCGGGAGGGGGCAATGAGCAGTTCTTC. It codes for CASSYAGGGNEQFF.